This note documents a single TCR beta chain sequence. This entry comes from a study of blood T cells in healthy people across ages. Germline V CDR1 and CDR2: LNHDA, SQIVND (reference sequence). The CDR3 length is 14 residues. Trimming left V 7 bases short and J 2 bases short, with 14 bases between. A sample-barcoded 5' primer and a J-beta primer mix were used in a second PCR of roughly 7 to 12 cycles. TCRdb re-derived calls from the 5' RACE reads in MiXCR, one entry per CDR3 protein. The profile shows some 690,000 distinct CDR3 sequences, approximately 22% of them singletons. The sequence came from a man between 65 and 85 years old in good health. Sequenced sample: blood. The chain is built from TRBV19 and TRBJ2-5; D unclear. In DNA, the CDR3 is TGTGCCAGTAAGACGAGAGCGATACAAGAGACCCAGTACTTC. Translating it yields CASKTRAIQETQYF.